This T cell receptor beta chain was captured in a study of blood T cell repertoires in COVID-19. The CDR3 spans 17 residues. Germline values: CDR1 SNHLY, CDR2 FYNNEI. Trimming cost V 7 bases and J 2 bases; bases outside gene matches: 13. This clone was seen a handful of times. Produced via immunoSEQ multiplex PCR; TCRdb's table is partial and in-frame only. The sample records a few hundred thousand clones, 83% being singletons. V is TRBV2 and J is TRBJ2-7; 11 bases are a match to TRBD2. The sequenced sample consisted of peripheral blood. The source of this sequence is a woman aged 45-65 years with acute or convalescent COVID-19. The CDR3 coding sequence is TGTGCCAGCAAGCCAGCCCTAGCGGGGGGAAGCACCTACGAGCAGTACTTC. Its protein is CASKPALAGGSTYEQYF.